This entry lists 9 T cell receptor beta chains sequenced from one sample in a study of PD-1 blockade in mismatch repair-deficient tumors. Profiling relied on immunoSEQ multiplex PCR, and the TCRdb table lists in-frame clones only, not all of them. The profile covers 30,000 to 40,000 clones, with about 85% appearing a single time and about 3.7% taken by the ten largest. Sequencing was performed on PBMCs, taken around 6 weeks after starting pembrolizumab. The receptors shown here come from an adult with mismatch repair-deficient cancer.

The rearrangement joins TRBV2 to TRBJ2-7, with 9 bases fitting TRBD1. The J segment lost 6 bases and the V segment lost 5 bases, leaving 2 bases of the junction unmatched. In germline, CDR1 is SNHLY, CDR2 FYNNEI. The CDR3 is made up of 12 amino acids. The CDR3 sequence is CASSSDRGEQYF. The CDR3 DNA sequence: TGTGCCAGCAGTTCGGACAGGGGCGAGCAGTACTTC.

J is TRBJ2-3 and V is TRBV7-8; no definite D call. CDR1 and CDR2 (germline): SGHVS, FQNEAQ. The CDR3 is 15 amino acids. Trimming stripped 3 bases from V and 2 bases from J, with 12 bases between. The DNA for the CDR3 is TGTGCCAGCAGCTTTATCGGCGGTTTCACAGATACGCAGTATTTT. Its translation is CASSFIGGFTDTQYF. Full variable domain (remainder filled in from reference TRBV7-8 and TRBJ2-3): GAGVSQSPRYKVAKRGQDVALRCDPISGHVSLFWYQQALGQGPEFLTYFQNEAQLDKSGLPSDRFFAERPEGSVSTLKIQRTQQEDSAVYLCASSFIGGFTDTQYFGPGTRLTVL.

This chain joins TRBV5-1 and TRBJ1-1; D might be TRBD1 (5 bases). Trimming took 4 bases from V and 11 from J, leaving 21 bases between them. The germline V gene has CDR1 SGHRS and CDR2 YFSETQ. The CDR3 covers 14 residues. The CDR3 loop reads CASSPQTTVSSAFF. CDR3 DNA: TGCGCCAGCAGCCCTCAAACGACAGTTTCTTCTGCTTTCTTT. The entire variable domain, with the rest obtained from reference TRBV5-1 and TRBJ1-1, is as follows: KAGVTQTPRYLIKTRGQQVTLSCSPISGHRSVSWYQQTPGQGLQFLFEYFSETQRNKGNFPGRFSGRQFSNSRSEMNVSTLELGDSALYLCASSPQTTVSSAFFGQGTRLTVV.

DNA of the CDR3: TGCAGTGCTACAGGGGGGTATGGCTACACCTTC. As protein: CSATGGYGYTF. This chain uses TRBV20-1 with TRBJ1-2; 7 bases agree with TRBD1. The CDR3 consists of 11 residues. Trimming removed 4 bases from V and 5 bases from J; junction bases left unmatched: 1. Germline V gives CDR1 DFQATT, CDR2 SNEGSKA (reference sequence).

This chain links TRBV7-9 with TRBJ1-3; a possible D gene is TRBD1 (5 bases). The CDR3 is made up of 15 amino acids. The V end lost 1 base, the J end lost 4 bases, and 11 bases lay between the germline ends. Germline loops: CDR1 SEHNR, CDR2 FQNEAQ (reference sequence). Here the CDR3 reads CASSLGAGIGNTIYF. The CDR3 nucleotides read TGTGCCAGCAGCTTAGGGGCAGGGATCGGAAACACCATATATTTT.

In this sample, this clone turned up a few times. The chain has TRBV19 and TRBJ1-5, with a tentative D call TRBD1 (5 bases). The CDR3 loop spans 14 amino acids. Germline CDR1 reads LNHDA; CDR2 reads SQIVND (reference sequence). V lost 7 bases, J lost 0 bases, and 10 bases lay in between. The CDR3 region has the DNA TGTGCCAGTAATCCACAGGCTAGCAATCAGCCCCAGCATTTT. It encodes CASNPQASNQPQHF.

The chain employs TRBV5-8 and TRBJ2-1; a weak D match, TRBD2 (6 bases). Trimming took off 1 base at V and 8 bases at J, with 7 bases between the two ends. The CDR3 runs to 12 residues. Per the germline V gene, CDR1 is SGHTS and CDR2 is YDEGEE. The CDR3 loop reads CASSLRGDEQFF. In nucleotides, the CDR3 is TGTGCCAGCAGCTTGCGCGGGGATGAGCAGTTCTTC. Combining the CDR3 with reference TRBV5-8 and TRBJ2-1 gives the whole variable domain EAGVTQSPTHLIKTRGQQATLRCSPISGHTSVYWYQQALGLGLQFLLWYDEGEERNRGNFPPRFSGRQFPNYSSELNVNALELEDSALYLCASSLRGDEQFFGPGTRLTVL.

This clone was found a few times. CDR3 protein: CASSLALGLAGRYEQYF. CDR3 DNA: TGTGCCAGCAGCTTAGCATTAGGACTAGCGGGAAGGTACGAGCAGTACTTC. This chain connects TRBV7-8 to TRBJ2-7, with 12 nucleotides matching TRBD2. This CDR3 is 17 amino acids long. Trimming cost V 0 bases and J 4 bases; bases outside gene matches: 7. Germline CDR1 is SGHVS and CDR2 is FQNEAQ.

The V and J genes are TRBV4-1 and TRBJ1-2; D is undetermined. The CDR3 is 11 amino acids. Germline CDR1 and CDR2: MGHRA and YSYEKL. Trimming removed 5 bases from V and 5 bases from J, with 6 bases in between. DNA of the CDR3: TGCGCCAGCAGCTATAGATATGGCTACACCTTC. Protein sequence: CASSYRYGYTF.